Presented here are 9 T cell receptor beta chains from one specimen sequenced in a study of cytomegalovirus exposure and HLA in healthy donors. Both 60 Vbeta primers and 13 Jbeta primers went into the PCR. This table comes from immunoSEQ multiplex PCR, and its TCRdb copy is limited to in-frame clones, with some not included. The repertoire holds 160,000 or so clones, under 80% seen once, with about 4.5% in the top ten. Material: PBMCs. All receptors derive from a man aged 40-49 years in good health and CMV-seronegative.

There are a few counts of this clone. The CDR3 coding sequence is TGCGCCAGCAGTCCAGGGGGCTTCACTGAAGCTTTCTTT. This sequence encodes CASSPGGFTEAFF. V and J are TRBV5-1 and TRBJ1-1; 8 bases are a match to TRBD1. The CDR3 is 13 residues long. J gave up 4 bases and V 5 bases, and 4 bases lay outside the gene matches. CDR1 and CDR2 from the germline V gene are SGHRS and YFSETQ.

The genes are TRBV7-2 and TRBJ1-4, with D uncertain. The length of the CDR3 is 13 residues. Germline V CDR1 and CDR2: SGHTA, FQGNSA. With 3 bases removed from V and 8 bases from J, the gap between germline ends came to 10 bases. In DNA form, the CDR3 reads TGTGCCAGCAGCTTTCCCCCGGAGGAAAAACTGTTTTTT. Translated: CASSFPPEEKLFF. Looking up the rest from reference TRBV7-2 and TRBJ1-4 gives the full variable domain: GAGVSQSPSNKVTEKGKDVELRCDPISGHTALYWYRQSLGQGLEFLIYFQGNSAPDKSGLPSDRFSAERTGGSVSTLTIQRTQQEDSAVYLCASSFPPEEKLFFGSGTQLSVL.

The genes are TRBV30 and TRBJ1-2, with a tentative D call TRBD1 (6 bases). Germline V gene data show CDR1 as GTSNPN and CDR2 as SVGIG (reference sequence). The V end was cut by 3 bases, the J end by 7 bases, with 12 bases between. The CDR3 has 12 residues. This CDR3 is CAWRDQGSGYTF. The CDR3 nucleotides read TGTGCCTGGAGGGATCAGGGGAGTGGCTACACCTTC.

This chain joins TRBV5-3 and TRBJ2-7; the D gene is possibly TRBD1 (6 bases). TRBV5-3 is reported as an ORF; its role is uncertain. Between the trimmed V and J ends, which lost 5 bases and 0 bases, there was a span of 15 bases. There are 15 residues in the CDR3. The DNA for the CDR3 is TGTGCCAGAAGTTCGCCCGGGACAACCTCCTACGAGCAGTACTTC. It yields the protein CARSSPGTTSYEQYF.

A few counts support this clone. The rearrangement uses TRBV29-1 and TRBJ1-1; the D is unclear. V was shortened by 6 bases and J by 7 bases, with 12 bases between the two germline ends. The CDR3 extends over 11 amino acids. From germline, CDR1 is SQVTM and CDR2 ANQGSEA. The CDR3 DNA follows: TGCAGCGTCGGTGGAGGGCTTGAAGCTTTCTTT. Translating it yields CSVGGGLEAFF.

The rearrangement links TRBV7-2 to TRBJ2-4; tentatively, D is TRBD1 (6 bases). V was cut by 5 bases and J by 1 base, with 9 bases left in between. Germline-derived CDR1 and CDR2 are SGHTA and FQGNSA. This CDR3 is built from 14 residues. The CDR3, as DNA: TGTGCCAGCAGCGCGCAGGGGGCCAAAAACATTCAGTACTTC. It is translated as CASSAQGAKNIQYF.

The chain carries TRBV9 and TRBJ2-1; TRBD2 matches 10 bases. Germline V gives CDR1 SGDLS, CDR2 YYNGEE. The CDR3 has 16 amino acids. The J segment lost 5 bases and the V segment lost 2 bases, leaving 7 bases of the junction unmatched. CDR3 region: CASSVEGTSVNNEQFF. The CDR3 bases are TGTGCCAGCAGCGTCGAGGGGACTAGCGTAAACAATGAGCAGTTCTTC.

This clone was found once. This chain uses TRBV5-5 with TRBJ2-7; D ambiguous. From germline, CDR1 is SGHKS and CDR2 YYEKEE (reference sequence). V was cut by 0 bases and J by 0 bases, with 7 bases left in between. CDR3 length: 14 residues. CDR3 sequence: CASSLARPSYEQYF. DNA of the CDR3: TGTGCCAGCAGCTTGGCTAGGCCCTCCTACGAGCAGTACTTC.

V usage is TRBV4-2 and J usage is TRBJ1-5; a weak D match, TRBD1 (6 bases). V lost 6 bases, J lost 2 bases, and 14 bases lay in between. This CDR3 region has 15 residues. The germline CDR1 and CDR2 sequences are LGHNA and YNFKEQ. The CDR3 region has the DNA TGTGCCAGCAGTCTACAGGGTCCGGGCAATCAGCCCCAGCATTTT. Translated, it gives CASSLQGPGNQPQHF.